The rows below give T cell receptor beta chains drawn from one sample of a study of CD8 T cells in ankylosing spondylitis. TCRdb re-analysed the 5' RACE reads in MiXCR, keeping a single row per CDR3 protein. The sample shows roughly 190,000 distinct CDR3 sequences, around 13% of them seen only once. The sequencing input was blood, either unsorted or a sorted T cell fraction (not recorded which). Source of these receptors: a male donor with ankylosing spondylitis or in good health (not recorded which). Both conserved end residues are part of each CDR3. A D gene is named only where the DNA matches it firmly. A clone size is listed for some rows: how often the clone was seen (once, few, many), or a class if it is expanded.

clone_size,j_call,v_call,cdr3_length,d_call,cdr3_nt,cdr3_aa
.,TRBJ2-7,TRBV6-5,16,.,TGTGCCAGCAGTTACTCCCGGGCGGATCAAACCTACGAGCAGTACTTC,CASSYSRADQTYEQYF
few,TRBJ2-7,TRBV7-9,12,.,TGTGCCAGCAGGTCCACTAGCCTTGAGCAGTACTTC,CASRSTSLEQYF
.,TRBJ2-2,TRBV11-1,18,TRBD2,TGTGCCAGCAGCCCAGGACTAGCGGCTTATATTAACACCGGGGAGCTGTTTTTT,CASSPGLAAYINTGELFF
.,TRBJ1-2,TRBV12-1,16,.,TGTGCCAGCAGCTTTTGCAGGGGTCAACCTAACTATGGCTACACCTTC,CASSFCRGQPNYGYTF
.,TRBJ2-1,TRBV5-5,16,TRBD2,TGTGCCAGCAGCTTGGTGCCCCCGGGGGGGGTATTATCGCGGTTCTTC,CASSLVPPGGVLSRFF
.,TRBJ2-1,TRBV5-6,17,TRBD1,TGTGCCAGCAGCGGACTTGACCGGGACAGGGGGCTTTATGAGCAGTTCTTC,CASSGLDRDRGLYEQFF
few,TRBJ2-1,TRBV5-1,11,.,TGCGCCAGCAGCTTCTTCAATGAGCAGTTCTTC,CASSFFNEQFF
few,TRBJ1-1,TRBV12-3/TRBV12-4,13,.,TGTGCCAGCTGTCTCTACTTGAACACTGAAGCTTTCTTT,CASCLYLNTEAFF
.,TRBJ2-2,TRBV3-1,16,.,TGTGCCAGCAGCCAAGTATGGGTCGAAAACACCGGGGAGCTGTTTTTT,CASSQVWVENTGELFF
few,TRBJ2-3,TRBV10-3,16,TRBD2,TGTGCCATCAGTGAAGGAGCGGGGGGACACACAGATACGCAGTATTTT,CAISEGAGGHTDTQYF
.,TRBJ2-3,TRBV2,15,.,TGTGCCAGCAGTGGATCAGGGCTGAGGACAGATACGCAGTATTTT,CASSGSGLRTDTQYF
.,TRBJ1-1,TRBV5-1,12,.,TGCGCCAGCTCCACCGGGGGCGGTGAAGCTTTCTTT,CASSTGGGEAFF
once,TRBJ2-1,TRBV14,14,TRBD1,TGTGCCAGCAGCCGACAGGGTTACTACAATGAGCAGTTCTTC,CASSRQGYYNEQFF
.,TRBJ2-3,TRBV6-2/TRBV6-3,15,TRBD1,TGTGCCAGCAGGCCGGGACAGGGGGACTCAGATACGCAGTATTTT,CASRPGQGDSDTQYF
.,TRBJ2-5,TRBV4-2,16,.,TGTGCCAGCAGCCAAGCAGGGGTCGGGTACCAAGAGACCCAGTACTTC,CASSQAGVGYQETQYF
.,TRBJ2-7,TRBV29-1,13,.,TGCAGCGTTGATTCCGACAGCTCCTACGAGCAGTACTTC,CSVDSDSSYEQYF
.,TRBJ2-1,TRBV20-1,11,.,TGCAGTGCCTCGGAATTAGCTGAGCAGTTCTTC,CSASELAEQFF
.,TRBJ2-7,TRBV9,13,.,TGTGCCAGCAGCGTAGAAGAGGACTACGAGCAGTACTTC,CASSVEEDYEQYF
many,TRBJ2-3,TRBV7-9,17,.,TGTGCCAGCAGGCCTCGACTGAGCGTTAAAGGCACAGATACGCAGTATTTT,CASRPRLSVKGTDTQYF
.,TRBJ2-2,TRBV5-1,15,TRBD2,TGCGCCAGCAGCGTTAGCGGGGGCCTCTCTGGGGAGCTGTTTTTT,CASSVSGGLSGELFF
many,TRBJ2-3,TRBV5-1,17,TRBD2,TGCGCCAGCAGCTTGGCCCGCGCAGCGGGAGCCTTAGATACGCAGTATTTT,CASSLARAAGALDTQYF
few,TRBJ2-1,TRBV6-1,14,TRBD1,TGTGCCAGCTGGACCGGGACAGGGAAATATGAGCAGTTCTTC,CASWTGTGKYEQFF
many,TRBJ1-2,TRBV7-2,14,.,TGTGCCAGCAGCTTCGGGGTGGGCAACTATGGCTACACCTTC,CASSFGVGNYGYTF
many,TRBJ2-2,TRBV4-1,13,.,TGCGCCAGCAGACCTGCGAACACCGGGGAGCTGTTTTTT,CASRPANTGELFF
.,TRBJ2-3,TRBV2,16,.,TGTGCCAGCAGTGAAATGGGGGAAAGTCCCCCAGATACGCAGTATTTT,CASSEMGESPPDTQYF
.,TRBJ2-3,TRBV6-1,14,TRBD2,TGTGCCAGCAGTCTGGGACTATCTAAAGATACGCAGTATTTT,CASSLGLSKDTQYF
.,TRBJ2-1,TRBV27,14,.,TGTGCCAGCAGGAGGGGTGCCCCTGACAATGAGCAGTTCTTC,CASRRGAPDNEQFF
few,TRBJ2-1,TRBV4-1,17,TRBD2,TGCGCCAGCAGCCAAGAACTAGCGGGAGCGGTATACAATGAGCAGTTCTTC,CASSQELAGAVYNEQFF
.,TRBJ1-5,TRBV7-8,14,.,TGTGCCAGCAGCTTAGTCTATAGCAATCAGCCCCAGCATTTT,CASSLVYSNQPQHF
few,TRBJ1-5,TRBV20-1,14,.,TGCAGTGCTAGAGGTCCCACGTACGGACAGCCCCAGCATTTT,CSARGPTYGQPQHF
few,TRBJ2-7,TRBV7-9,16,.,TGTGCCAGCAGCGATCGACTCGGGCAGGGGAGCAACGAGCAGTACTTC,CASSDRLGQGSNEQYF
.,TRBJ1-2,TRBV4-1,14,.,TGCGCCAGCAGCCGCGGGACCGCTAACTATGGCTACACCTTC,CASSRGTANYGYTF
few,TRBJ2-1,TRBV4-1,15,TRBD2,TGCGCCAGCAGCGGTGAGGCGGGGGGTTCGAATGAGCAGTTCTTC,CASSGEAGGSNEQFF
.,TRBJ2-1,TRBV3-1,17,.,TGTGCCAGGGTGAGGCGGGCCCCGGCGGGTTCCTACAATGAGCAGTTCTTC,CARVRRAPAGSYNEQFF
many,TRBJ2-7,TRBV29-1,14,.,TGCAGCGTTGCGATGGACCCAGGCCCCTACGAGCAGTACTTC,CSVAMDPGPYEQYF
few,TRBJ2-1,TRBV4-2,20,TRBD2,TGTGCCAGCAGCCCCTATAGGGGGACTAGCGGGATTAGCTCCTACAATGAGCAGTTCTTC,CASSPYRGTSGISSYNEQFF
once,TRBJ2-5,TRBV20-1,16,.,TGCAGTGCCCCGGGATTAGACAGGCAGTACCAAGAGACCCAGTACTTC,CSAPGLDRQYQETQYF
.,TRBJ2-7,TRBV27,15,TRBD1,TGTGCCAGCAGTTACTTCGGGACAGGTTCCTACGAGCAGTACTTC,CASSYFGTGSYEQYF
.,TRBJ2-2,TRBV7-6,14,.,TGTGCCAGCAGCTTGGGGACTCGACACGGGGAGCTGTTTTTT,CASSLGTRHGELFF
.,TRBJ2-5,TRBV1,16,.,TGCACCAGCAGACTCGGACTAGCGGGGGCCGAAGAGACCCAGTACTTC,CTSRLGLAGAEETQYF
few,TRBJ2-5,TRBV12-3/TRBV12-4,16,.,TGTGCCAGCAGTCCTCCGCGGGCCACGGCTGGAGAGACCCAGTACTTC,CASSPPRATAGETQYF
.,TRBJ2-7,TRBV11-3,12,.,TGTGCCAGCAGCCCGGGGTCAAGCGAGCAGTACTTC,CASSPGSSEQYF
.,TRBJ2-1,TRBV10-3,15,.,TGTGCCATCAGTGTTGACCTTGCTGAGAGGGGAGAGCAGTTCTTC,CAISVDLAERGEQFF
few,TRBJ1-2,TRBV27,14,TRBD1,TGTGCCAGTCGGGTAGGAGGGGGCGGCTATGGCTACACCTTC,CASRVGGGGYGYTF
few,TRBJ2-1,TRBV27,15,TRBD2,TGTGCCAGCACTACTGGGACTAGCGACTACAATGAGCAGTTCTTC,CASTTGTSDYNEQFF
.,TRBJ2-3,TRBV7-9,15,TRBD2,TGTGCCTGTAAAGCATCAGCGGGGGGTACAGATACGCAGTATTTT,CACKASAGGTDTQYF
few,TRBJ2-2,TRBV20-1,11,.,TGCAGTGCGATCTCTTTGGGGGAGCTGTTTTTT,CSAISLGELFF
.,TRBJ1-3,TRBV11-2,14,TRBD1,TGTGCCAGCAGCTTCGGGACAGGCGGAAACACCATATATTTT,CASSFGTGGNTIYF
.,TRBJ2-7,TRBV6-1,14,TRBD2,TGTGCCAGCAGGCTACTAGCGGGGGCCTACGAGCAGTACTTC,CASRLLAGAYEQYF
few,TRBJ2-7,TRBV6-1,14,.,TGTGCCAGCAGCGCGCAGGGGAAGCCCTACGAGCAGTACTTC,CASSAQGKPYEQYF
.,TRBJ2-7,TRBV7-8,14,.,TGTGCCAGCAGCTTAGAGTCTAGCGTATACGAGCAGTACTTC,CASSLESSVYEQYF